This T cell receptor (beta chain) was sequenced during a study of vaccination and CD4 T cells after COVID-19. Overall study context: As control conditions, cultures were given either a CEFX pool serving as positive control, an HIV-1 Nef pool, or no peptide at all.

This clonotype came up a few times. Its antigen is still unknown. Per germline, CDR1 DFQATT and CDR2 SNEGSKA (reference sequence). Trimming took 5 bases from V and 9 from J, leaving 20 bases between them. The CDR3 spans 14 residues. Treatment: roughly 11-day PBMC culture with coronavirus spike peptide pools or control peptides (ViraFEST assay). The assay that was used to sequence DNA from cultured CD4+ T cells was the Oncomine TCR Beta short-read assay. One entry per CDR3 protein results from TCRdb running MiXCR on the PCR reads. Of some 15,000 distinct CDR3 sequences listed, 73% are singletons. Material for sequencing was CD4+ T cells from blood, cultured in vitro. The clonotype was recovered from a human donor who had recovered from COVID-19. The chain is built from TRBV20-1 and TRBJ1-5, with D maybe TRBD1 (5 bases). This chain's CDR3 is CSAWTPDGRGPQHF. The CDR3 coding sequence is TGCAGTGCTTGGACCCCGGACGGTAGGGGGCCCCAGCATTTT.